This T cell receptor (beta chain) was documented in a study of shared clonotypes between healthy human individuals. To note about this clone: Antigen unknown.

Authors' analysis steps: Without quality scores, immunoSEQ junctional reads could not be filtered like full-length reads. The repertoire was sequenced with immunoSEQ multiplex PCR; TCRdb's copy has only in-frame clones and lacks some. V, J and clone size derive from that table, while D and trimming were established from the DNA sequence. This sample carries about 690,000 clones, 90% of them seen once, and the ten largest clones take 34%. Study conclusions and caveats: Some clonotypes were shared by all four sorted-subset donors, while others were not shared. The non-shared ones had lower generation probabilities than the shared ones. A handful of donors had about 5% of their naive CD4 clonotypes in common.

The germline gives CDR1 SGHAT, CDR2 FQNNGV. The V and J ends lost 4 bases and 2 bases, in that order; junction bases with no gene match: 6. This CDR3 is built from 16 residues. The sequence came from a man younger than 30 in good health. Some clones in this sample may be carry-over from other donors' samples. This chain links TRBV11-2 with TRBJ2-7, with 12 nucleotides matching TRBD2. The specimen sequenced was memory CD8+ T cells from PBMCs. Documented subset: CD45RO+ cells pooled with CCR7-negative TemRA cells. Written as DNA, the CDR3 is TGTGCCAGCAGCTGGGGACTAGCGGGTGTTACCTACGAGCAGTACTTC. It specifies CASSWGLAGVTYEQYF.